This T cell receptor (beta chain) was sequenced during a study of T-cell reconstitution after alpha-beta-depleted transplantation in children. This clonotype showed up many times. Researchers prepared the TCRbeta library using unique molecular identifiers, the study reports. TCRdb reprocessed the PCR reads via MiXCR and lists one record per CDR3 protein. The data show fewer than 200,000 distinct CDR3 sequences, around 6.8% seen once. Between the trimmed V and J ends, which lost 5 bases and 0 bases, there was a span of 23 bases. Germline V gene lookup returns CDR1 SGHAT and CDR2 FQDESV (reference sequence). The CDR3 loop spans 19 amino acids.

The sample here was PBMCs from the stem cell graft donor, taken from the stem cell graft. The sequence derives from a human donor who donated a stem cell graft to a child with Wiskott-Aldrich syndrome. V usage is TRBV11-1 and J usage is TRBJ1-3, with D tentatively TRBD1 (5 bases). The CDR3 DNA reads as TGTGCCAGCAGCCAAGGGGCAGACCCCCTGGCCCTCTCTGGAAACACCATATATTTT. Protein product: CASSQGADPLALSGNTIYF.